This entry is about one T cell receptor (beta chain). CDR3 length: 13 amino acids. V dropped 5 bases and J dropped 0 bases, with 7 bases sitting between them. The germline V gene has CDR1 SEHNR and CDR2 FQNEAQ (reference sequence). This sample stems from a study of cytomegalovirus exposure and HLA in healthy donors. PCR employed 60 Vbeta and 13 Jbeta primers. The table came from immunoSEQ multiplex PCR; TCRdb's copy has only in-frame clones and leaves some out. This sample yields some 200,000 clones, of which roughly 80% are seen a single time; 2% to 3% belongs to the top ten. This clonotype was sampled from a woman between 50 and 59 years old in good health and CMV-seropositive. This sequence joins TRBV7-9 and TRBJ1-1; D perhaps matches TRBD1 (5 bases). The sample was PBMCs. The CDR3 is CASSLTVNTEAFF. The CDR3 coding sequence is TGTGCCAGCAGCCTGACAGTGAACACTGAAGCTTTCTTT.